Each of the 30 T cell receptor beta chains below was sequenced from the same sample in a study of cytomegalovirus exposure and HLA in healthy donors. Vbeta (60) and Jbeta (13) primers were used in the PCR. The assay was immunoSEQ multiplex PCR, and TCRdb's table has in-frame clones only and misses some. The sample gives about 140,000 clones, approximately 79% of which show up once; 6% to 7.5% is in the top ten. Input material: PBMCs. The receptors were sampled from a man aged 35-49 years in good health and CMV-seropositive.

For this clone: Germline is not matched at one junction end, which may reflect a read error. V gene TRBV7-9 combines with J gene TRBJ1-4, with 8 positions matching TRBD1. This CDR3 is built from 15 residues. The germline CDR1 and CDR2 sequences are SEHNR and FQNEAQ (reference sequence). The CDR3 DNA sequence: TGTTCCAGCAGCTCCGCAGGGGGCTTTCAGGAAAAACTGTTTTTT. Translated: CSSSSAGGFQEKLFF.

The chain carries TRBV29-1 and TRBJ2-1; perhaps TRBD2 as D (6 bases). V gave up 5 bases and J gave up 4 bases, with 9 bases separating them. Per germline, CDR1 SQVTM and CDR2 ANQGSEA. The CDR3 extends over 12 amino acids. The CDR3: CSVRGMYNEQFF. The CDR3 DNA follows: TGCAGCGTTCGGGGGATGTACAATGAGCAGTTCTTC.

The chain carries TRBV7-6 and TRBJ2-7, with 8 nucleotides matching TRBD2. Germline assignment: CDR1 SGHVS and CDR2 FNYEAQ. The trim removed 5 bases at V and 7 bases at J, leaving 13 bases unmatched. The CDR3 length is 15 residues. The CDR3 sequence: CASSPRTSPPLEQYF. Here the CDR3 DNA reads TGTGCCAGCAGCCCGCGGACTAGCCCACCTCTAGAGCAGTACTTC. The variable domain in full, with the rest retrieved from reference TRBV7-6 and TRBJ2-7, is GAGVSQSPRYKVTKRGQDVALRCDPISGHVSLYWYRQALGQGPEFLTYFNYEAQQDKSGLPNDRFSAERPEGSISTLTIQRTEQRDSAMYRCASSPRTSPPLEQYFGPGTRLTVT.

The sample holds a few counts of this clone. The chain recombines TRBV30 with TRBJ2-7; D remains ambiguous. V lost 1 base and J 9 bases, leaving 19 bases between the germline ends. CDR3 size: 14 residues. CDR1 and CDR2 (germline): GTSNPN, SVGIG (reference sequence). As DNA, the CDR3 is TGTGCCTGGAGTGGAGACCCTCTAAGCGTCGGGCAGTACTTC. It codes for CAWSGDPLSVGQYF.

CDR3 amino acids: CASSSSTSGSTDTQYF. DNA of the CDR3: TGTGCCAGCAGCTCCTCGACTAGCGGTAGCACAGATACGCAGTATTTT. The rearrangement links TRBV7-9 to TRBJ2-3; 9 bases fit TRBD2. The CDR3 is 16 amino acids. The V segment lost 4 bases and the J segment 0 bases; nucleotides outside the gene matches: 5. Germline CDR1 and CDR2: SEHNR and FQNEAQ (reference sequence).

V gene TRBV30 combines with J gene TRBJ1-1; D call uncertain. In germline, CDR1 is GTSNPN, CDR2 SVGIG (reference sequence). The length of the CDR3 is 18 residues. Trimming pared 1 base from V and 1 base from J, leaving 22 bases between. In DNA, the CDR3 is TGTGCCTGGAGTGAGAAGCGACGGATTGCTGGAAGGAACACTGAAGCTTTCTTT. Translated, it gives CAWSEKRRIAGRNTEAFF.

V is TRBV5-4 and J is TRBJ1-2, with 7 bases matching TRBD1. Germline V gives CDR1 SGHNT, CDR2 YYREEE (reference sequence). The trim removed 4 bases at V and 8 bases at J, leaving 5 bases unmatched. The CDR3 has 12 amino acids. In DNA, the CDR3 is TGTGCCAGCAGCAGGACAGGAGAAGGCTACACCTTC. It translates to CASSRTGEGYTF.

V and J are TRBV5-1 and TRBJ1-4; the match to TRBD1 covers 8 bases. CDR3 length equals 14 residues. Germline CDR1 SGHRS, CDR2 YFSETQ. The V and J ends lost 4 bases and 8 bases, in that order; junction bases with no gene match: 7. The CDR3 coding sequence is TGCGCCAGCAGCCCAGACAGGGGTGCCGAAAAACTGTTTTTT. Its translation: CASSPDRGAEKLFF.

The V and J genes are TRBV6-5 and TRBJ2-1, with 11 bases aligning to TRBD2. The junction had 12 bases not matched to a gene; V was cut back by 5 bases and J by 12 bases. There are 15 residues in the CDR3. CDR1 is MNHEY, CDR2 SVGAGI, per germline. The CDR3 coding sequence is TGTGCCAGCAGTACCCCGACTAGCGGGAATAAGGGGCAGTTCTTC. Its protein is CASSTPTSGNKGQFF.

The V gene is TRBV5-1, the J gene TRBJ2-3; no reliable D call. This CDR3 is 15 amino acids long. V lost 5 bases to trimming and J lost 0 bases, with 13 bases between them. Germline V gives CDR1 SGHRS, CDR2 YFSETQ. The CDR3 spells CASSLENPSTDTQYF. The CDR3 region has the DNA TGCGCCAGCAGTCTAGAGAACCCTAGCACAGATACGCAGTATTTT.

This sequence joins TRBV2 and TRBJ2-7; 7 bases line up with TRBD1. V gave up 4 bases and J gave up 0 bases; unmatched junction bases: 6. Germline CDR1 is SNHLY and CDR2 is FYNNEI. CDR3 length equals 15 residues. The CDR3 is CASSGWGQLSYEQYF. DNA for the CDR3: TGTGCCAGCAGTGGTTGGGGACAGCTCTCCTACGAGCAGTACTTC.

This clone came up once. The V and J genes are TRBV6-6 and TRBJ2-7; 7 nucleotides align to TRBD1. Germline V gene lookup returns CDR1 MNHNY and CDR2 SVGAGI (reference sequence). The CDR3 has 12 residues. V shed 5 bases and J 2 bases; nucleotides not matched to a gene: 0. CDR3: CASSQGAYEQYF. CDR3 nucleotide sequence: TGTGCCAGCAGTCAGGGGGCCTACGAGCAGTACTTC.

The V call is TRBV16, the J call TRBJ2-5, with 7 nucleotides matching TRBD1. The assigned J gene may be wrong: the sequence end matches TRBJ2-7 better. The germline CDR1 and CDR2 sequences are KGHSY and FQNENV. The CDR3 spans 14 residues. CDR3 sequence (DNA): TGTGCCAGCAGCCAGTACAGGGGCGGTTACGAGCAGTACTTC. Its protein product is CASSQYRGGYEQYF.

The chain employs TRBV18 and TRBJ2-2, with 7 bases lining up with TRBD1. Germline V gene sequence: CDR1 KGHSH, CDR2 LQKENI. Unmatched junction bases numbered 11, after V lost 4 bases and J lost 0 bases. The CDR3 totals 18 residues. Written as DNA, the CDR3 is TGTGCCAGCTCACGGACTCCATCCGGGACAGCGAACACCGGGGAGCTGTTTTTT. Its protein product is CASSRTPSGTANTGELFF.

The chain joins TRBV7-2 to TRBJ2-5; TRBD2 matches at 7 bases. V dropped 0 bases and J dropped 5; count of bases not matched to a gene: 9. The CDR3 length is 16 residues. The V gene's germline CDR1 is SGHTA and CDR2 FQGNSA. The CDR3 protein is CASSLAIGSRGETQYF. CDR3 nucleotides: TGTGCCAGCAGCTTAGCGATTGGGTCGCGGGGGGAGACCCAGTACTTC.

The rearrangement joins TRBV6-6 to TRBJ1-1; D is unclear. The V end lost 2 bases, the J end lost 0 bases, and 13 bases lay between the germline ends. The CDR3 totals 16 residues. The V gene's germline CDR1 is MNHNY and CDR2 SVGAGI (reference sequence). The CDR3 is CASSYPPQAMNTEAFF. For the CDR3, the DNA is TGTGCCAGCAGTTACCCGCCCCAGGCAATGAACACTGAAGCTTTCTTT.

This clone is a singleton in its sample. The chain has TRBV19 and TRBJ1-1, with a possible D match to TRBD1 (6 bases). Trimming took 1 base from V and 5 from J, leaving 17 bases between them. The CDR3 spans 16 residues. The germline V gene encodes CDR1 LNHDA and CDR2 SQIVND (reference sequence). CDR3 loop: CASSIVWGGPVTEAFF. In DNA, the CDR3 is TGTGCCAGTAGTATAGTTTGGGGGGGGCCGGTGACTGAAGCTTTCTTT.

This clone was seen only once. The chain carries TRBV10-1 and TRBJ2-1; D is perhaps TRBD1 (5 bases). Per the germline V gene, CDR1 is WNHNN and CDR2 is SYGVQD (reference sequence). The length of the CDR3 is 13 residues. The V and J ends lost 2 bases and 9 bases respectively, with 11 bases between them. The CDR3 nucleotides read TGCGCCAGCAGTGAGAACAGGTTAGGTGAGCAGTTCTTC. Translating gives CASSENRLGEQFF.

V and J are TRBV7-2 and TRBJ1-2, with 8 bases matching TRBD1. Germline V lookup: CDR1 SGHTA, CDR2 FQGNSA. Unmatched junction bases numbered 8, after V lost 5 bases and J lost 3 bases. The CDR3 runs to 15 residues. The CDR3 is CASSIPGQAHYGYTF. The CDR3 coding sequence is TGTGCCAGCAGCATCCCGGGACAGGCCCACTATGGCTACACCTTC.

This rearrangement joins TRBV5-4 to TRBJ2-2; 8 bases agree with TRBD2. Germline trimming cut 0 bases from V and 7 bases from J; bases unmatched to any gene: 5. The CDR3 contains 15 residues. CDR1 SGHNT and CDR2 YYREEE come from the germline V gene (reference sequence). This chain's CDR3 is CASSLAGGQNGELFF. In nucleotides, the CDR3 is TGTGCCAGCAGCTTGGCGGGAGGGCAAAACGGGGAGCTGTTTTTT.

The chain recombines TRBV27 with TRBJ1-2; 8 nucleotides agree with TRBD1. This CDR3 has 16 residues. V lost 5 bases to trimming and J lost 0 bases; unmatched junction nucleotides: 8. Germline V gene sequence: CDR1 MNHEY, CDR2 SMNVEV (reference sequence). CDR3: CASSPLGQAPNYGYTF. CDR3 nucleotides: TGTGCCAGCAGTCCTCTGGGACAGGCCCCTAACTATGGCTACACCTTC.

The chain uses TRBV28 and TRBJ2-3; TRBD1 is a possible D gene (6 bases). Trimming left V 5 bases short and J 4 bases short, with 19 bases between. The CDR3 has 16 amino acids. Germline CDR1 and CDR2: MDHEN and SYDVKM. The chain's CDR3 is CASSLRTASVADTQYF. DNA of the CDR3: TGTGCCAGCAGTCTCCGGACAGCAAGTGTCGCAGATACGCAGTATTTT.

The chain is built from TRBV19 and TRBJ1-1; 7 bases align to TRBD1. The CDR3 contains 13 residues. Per the germline V gene, CDR1 is LNHDA and CDR2 is SQIVND (reference sequence). V lost 5 bases to trimming and J lost 4 bases; unmatched junction nucleotides: 4. The CDR3 nucleotides read TGTGCCAGTAGTGCAACAGGGGCCACTGAAGCTTTCTTT. It specifies CASSATGATEAFF.

This sequence joins TRBV12-5 and TRBJ2-3; D not certain. V was pared by 2 bases and J by 6 bases, with 9 bases between. Germline lookup yields CDR1 LGHNT and CDR2 FRNRAP. The length of the CDR3 is 13 residues. In DNA form, the CDR3 reads TGTGCTAGTGGTTTGCCCCTTTCGGATACGCAGTATTTT. Residues: CASGLPLSDTQYF. Full variable domain (missing parts from reference TRBV12-5 and TRBJ2-3): DARVTQTPRHKVTEMGQEVTMRCQPILGHNTVFWYRQTMMQGLELLAYFRNRAPLDDSGMPKDRFSAEMPDATLATLKIQPSEPRDSAVYFCASGLPLSDTQYFGPGTRLTVL.

V gene TRBV5-5 combines with J gene TRBJ2-2, with D maybe TRBD1 (6 bases). There are 15 residues in the CDR3. V was clipped by 2 bases and J by 3 bases, with 11 bases between them. CDR1 SGHKS and CDR2 YYEKEE come from the germline V gene (reference sequence). For the CDR3, the DNA is TGTGCCAGCAGCTTATACAGGGCGGACACCGGGGAGCTGTTTTTT. Residues: CASSLYRADTGELFF. The whole variable domain, remainder taken from reference TRBV5-5 and TRBJ2-2, is DAGVTQSPTHLIKTRGQQVTLRCSPISGHKSVSWYQQVLGQGPQFIFQYYEKEERGRGNFPDRFSARQFPNYSSELNVNALLLGDSALYLCASSLYRADTGELFFGEGSRLTVL.

The rearrangement joins TRBV5-6 to TRBJ2-2; D is unclear. Germline loops: CDR1 SGHDT, CDR2 YYEEEE. V lost 2 bases and J lost 4, with 3 bases in between. The CDR3 is made up of 12 amino acids. CDR3 sequence (DNA): TGTGCCAGCAGCTTCGTCACCGGGGAGCTGTTTTTT. This codes for CASSFVTGELFF.

The chain's CDR3 is CASSDSNYGYTF. CDR3 coding DNA: TGCGCCAGCAGTGACAGTAACTATGGCTACACCTTC. V gene TRBV10-2 combines with J gene TRBJ1-2; the D is unclear. Trimming shortened V by 3 bases and J by 1 base, and 3 bases separated the two germline ends. This CDR3 has 12 amino acids. Per germline, CDR1 WSHSY and CDR2 SAAADI.

The chain links TRBV9 to TRBJ1-1, with 9 bases aligning to TRBD1. The CDR3 spans 17 residues. CDR1 and CDR2 from the germline V gene are SGDLS and YYNGEE. V shed 4 bases, J shed 6 bases, and the junction held 16 bases outside the gene matches. The CDR3 here is CASSPFGRGTGPSEAFF. The CDR3 nucleotides are TGTGCCAGCAGCCCATTTGGGAGGGGGACAGGGCCCTCTGAAGCTTTCTTT. The entire variable domain, with the rest obtained from reference TRBV9 and TRBJ1-1, is as follows: DSGVTQTPKHLITATGQRVTLRCSPRSGDLSVYWYQQSLDQGLQFLIQYYNGEERAKGNILERFSAQQFPDLHSELNLSSLELGDSALYFCASSPFGRGTGPSEAFFGQGTRLTVV.

The chain combines TRBV7-3 with TRBJ2-1; tentative D call: TRBD2 (6 bases). This CDR3 is 16 amino acids long. Germline loops: CDR1 SGHTA, CDR2 FQGTGA. The V end was cut by 5 bases, the J end by 1 base, with 15 bases between. Written as DNA, the CDR3 is TGTGCCAGCAGCCCTTACGGGGGTATGTCCTACAATGAGCAGTTCTTC. It yields the protein CASSPYGGMSYNEQFF.

The chain is built from TRBV6-1 and TRBJ2-5, with 8 bases that match TRBD2. The J call may not be correct, given that the DNA end is closer to TRBJ2-7. Per the germline V gene, CDR1 is MNHNS and CDR2 is SASEGT. The length of the CDR3 is 15 residues. The CDR3 loop is CASSESPSGYYEQYF. The CDR3 DNA is TGTGCCAGCAGTGAATCTCCTAGCGGGTACTACGAGCAGTACTTC.